This T cell receptor beta chain was recovered during a study of CD4 T cell repertoires in COVID-19. As for the study in general: Relabeled CFSE-low cells, IL-2-expanded for approximately 10 days, met spikes from other coronaviruses. Whole-study results and caveats: Between about 7 and 28% of SARS-CoV-2 clonotypes also appeared in SARS-CoV and/or HKU1 spike cultures.

The table lists this clone with a few counts. Its antigen is as yet unknown. These memory T cells were uncultured and sequenced directly after ex vivo isolation. The V end was cut by 6 bases, the J end by 8 bases, with 20 bases between. Germline V gene data show CDR1 as MRHNA and CDR2 as SNTAGT. The CDR3 extends over 15 amino acids. This table comes from immunoSEQ multiplex PCR, and its TCRdb copy is limited to in-frame clones, with some not included. The sample has around 25,000 clones; roughly 92% are singletons. The sequencing used circulating follicular helper CD4+ T cells (cTfh) from blood, collected before the COVID-19 pandemic. The chain employs TRBV6-4 and TRBJ2-1; the D gene is possibly TRBD2 (6 bases). This sequence originates from a human donor who had COVID-19. The CDR3 nucleotides read TGTGCCAGCAGCTTATCTAGCGATGTTACGTATGAGCAGTTCTTC. It codes for CASSLSSDVTYEQFF.